Presented here are 3 T cell receptor beta chains from one specimen sequenced in a study of blood T cell repertoires in COVID-19. Sequenced by immunoSEQ multiplex PCR; TCRdb stores in-frame clones only, minus some. The sample holds some 180,000 clones; more than 85% are singletons and the top ten take 2.5% to 3%. Sequenced input: peripheral blood. The receptors here all came from an elderly woman with COVID-19, enrolled during active disease.

The rearrangement joins TRBV7-2 to TRBJ2-1; no clear D gene. V dropped 1 base and J dropped 0 bases, with 7 bases sitting between them. The CDR3 runs to 15 residues. The germline CDR1 and CDR2 sequences are SGHTA and FQGNSA. CDR3 in DNA: TGTGCCAGCAGCTTAGAGCCGAGCTCCTACAATGAGCAGTTCTTC. Translation gives CASSLEPSSYNEQFF.

The chain recombines TRBV3-1 (or the pseudogene TRBV3-2) with TRBJ2-7; 8 bases line up with TRBD1. V lost 2 bases to trimming and J lost 6 bases; unmatched junction nucleotides: 3. There are 13 residues in the CDR3. The germline V gene has CDR1 LGHDT and CDR2 YNNKEL (reference sequence). Here the CDR3 DNA reads TGTGCCAGCAGCCAACGTACAGGGGGCGAGCAGTACTTC. Protein product: CASSQRTGGEQYF.

The sample holds one count of this clone. The chain links TRBV7-2 to TRBJ2-2, with 9 bases aligning to TRBD2. Germline assignment: CDR1 SGHTA and CDR2 FQGNSA. CDR3 length equals 18 residues. With 4 bases clipped from V and 5 bases from J, the junction kept 14 bases outside the gene matches. The CDR3: CASSSPFGGRVVTGELFF. CDR3 sequence (DNA): TGTGCCAGCAGCTCCCCGTTCGGCGGGAGGGTGGTAACCGGGGAGCTGTTTTTT.